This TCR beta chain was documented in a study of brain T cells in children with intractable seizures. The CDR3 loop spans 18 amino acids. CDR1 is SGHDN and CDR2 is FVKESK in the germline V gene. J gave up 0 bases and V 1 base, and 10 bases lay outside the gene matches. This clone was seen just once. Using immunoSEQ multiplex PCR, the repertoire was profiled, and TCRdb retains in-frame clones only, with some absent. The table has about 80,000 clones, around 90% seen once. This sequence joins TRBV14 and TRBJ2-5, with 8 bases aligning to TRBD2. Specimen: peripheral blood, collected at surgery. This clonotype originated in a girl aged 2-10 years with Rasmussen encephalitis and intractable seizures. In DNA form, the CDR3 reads TGTGCCAGCAGCCAAGCGGTGGGGATAGCGGGGTACCAAGAGACCCAGTACTTC. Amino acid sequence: CASSQAVGIAGYQETQYF.